This entry describes one T cell receptor beta chain. UMIs that had a 6-nucleotide sample barcode were put in using template switching. TCRdb reprocessed the 5' RACE reads and keeps a single row for each CDR3 protein, giving no DNA. The specimen's table records a few hundred thousand distinct CDR3 sequences. These data come from a study of monozygotic twins with inflammatory bowel disease. The CDR3 length is 13 residues. Germline CDR1 reads MNHEY; CDR2 reads SVGAGI. The V call is TRBV6-5, the J call TRBJ2-4; TCRdb calls TRBD1, which cannot be checked without DNA. The source material was blood. This receptor was identified in a human donor with ulcerative colitis or Crohn's disease, or a healthy co-twin of an affected twin (not recorded which). CDR3 protein: CASSVDRAHIQYF.